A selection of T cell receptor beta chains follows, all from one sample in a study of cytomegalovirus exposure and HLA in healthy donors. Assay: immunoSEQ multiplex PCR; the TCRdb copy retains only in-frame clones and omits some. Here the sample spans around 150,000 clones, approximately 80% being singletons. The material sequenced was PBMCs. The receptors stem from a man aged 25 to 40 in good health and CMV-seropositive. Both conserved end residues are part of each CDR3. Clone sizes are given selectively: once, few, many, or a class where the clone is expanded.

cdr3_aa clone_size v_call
CASETDNF few TRBV10-1
CASSHRDQYF - TRBV4-1
CASSFSSGRFQETQYF - TRBV11-1
CASSPPSRGAYEQYF - TRBV5-1
CASSGTGVNQPQHF few TRBV2
CASSLSGGVNYGYTF - TRBV5-1
CSVEGRRQETQYF - TRBV29-1
CAISESKGPRGGETQYF - TRBV10-3
CASSFSEGHIRF - TRBV7-2
CASSAGGTGGNEKLFF - TRBV9
CAWSPRENEAFF - TRBV30
CASSPQQDRNTEAFF once TRBV27
CASSLLRDSYEQYF - TRBV5-1
CASSFSSGSNTEAFF - TRBV6-5
CATSGTGGYGEAFF - TRBV19
CASSWGDRDTGELFF - TRBV5-6
CASSPRTSGSSTDTQYF - TRBV9
CASSSTGGTYGYTF - TRBV5-1
CASSIDGLAGTQYF - TRBV19
CASSSGQGSYEQYF few TRBV7-6
CASSEAAHEQYF few TRBV2
CASSQSTMNTEAFF - TRBV5-1
CASSPPGSGGSYGYTF - TRBV18
CASSPNFGGREQYF - TRBV7-6
CASRLAGKGDTIYF - TRBV28
CASSPRSRGADTYEQYF - TRBV18
CASQGGQGAGEQYF - TRBV6-6
CASSSRAPWSGTEAFF - TRBV27
CAALMSGTYEQYF - TRBV6-1
CSVVTGANTEAFF - TRBV29-1
CASSRWTGDEKLFF - TRBV5-1
CAWSVYGSLSYEQYF - TRBV30
CASSSWTGGTGELFF many TRBV5-6
CASSPGGYLTGELFF - TRBV7-2
CSVGRGANTEAFF - TRBV29-1
CAWRGLAGASYEQYF - TRBV30
CASSPQGEPNEKLFF - TRBV27
CASSVTGTVTDTQYF - TRBV2
CASSFGQFNTEAFF - TRBV5-6
CASSYPQGVSNEQYF - TRBV7-9
CASSLEGDRSQFF - TRBV5-6
CASRGQSGDEQFF - TRBV5-8
CASGTINTGELFF - TRBV5-1
CATGSGQYTGELFF - TRBV27
CASSWTSGGTDTQYF - TRBV5-1
CASTFRGTDNQPQHF many TRBV19
CASSHGSLAGVEQYF - TRBV6-1
CSVEVGLTSGRRETQYF - TRBV29-1
CASTADTINYGYTF - TRBV5-1